The text below deals with one TCR beta chain. Antigen: not known. The record originates from a study of shared clonotypes between healthy human individuals. The assay ran at deep level. Generated by immunoSEQ multiplex PCR, the TCRdb table keeps only in-frame clones and is missing some. The data contain 2 million to 3 million clones, approximately 93% of them seen just once; the ten biggest clones take up about 0.34%. Study-level points and caveats: The study generally estimated greater richness for naive than memory subsets.

Germline CDR1 is MDHEN and CDR2 is SYDVKM. Unmatched junction bases numbered 9, after V lost 5 bases and J lost 3 bases. The CDR3 is 16 residues long. The rearrangement uses TRBV28 and TRBJ2-3; 9 positions match TRBD2. This clonotype originated in a man between 18 and 35 years old in good health. Some clones in this sample may be carry-over from other donors' samples. The sequenced sample consisted of naive CD4+ T cells from PBMCs. Subset reported: CD45RA+ positively selected. The CDR3 bases are TGTGCCAGCAGTCTGCAGGTAGCGGGAGTAACAGATACGCAGTATTTT. It yields the protein CASSLQVAGVTDTQYF.